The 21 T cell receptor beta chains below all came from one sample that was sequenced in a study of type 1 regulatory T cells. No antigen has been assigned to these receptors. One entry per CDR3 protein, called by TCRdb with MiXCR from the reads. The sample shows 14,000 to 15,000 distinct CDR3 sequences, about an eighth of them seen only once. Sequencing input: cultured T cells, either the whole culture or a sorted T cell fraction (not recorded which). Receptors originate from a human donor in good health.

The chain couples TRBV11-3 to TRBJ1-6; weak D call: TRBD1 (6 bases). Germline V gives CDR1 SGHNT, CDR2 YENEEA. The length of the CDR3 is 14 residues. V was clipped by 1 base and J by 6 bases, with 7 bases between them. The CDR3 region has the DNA TGTGCCAGCAGCTTAGGCAGGGGTAATTCACCCCTCCACTTT. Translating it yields CASSLGRGNSPLHF.

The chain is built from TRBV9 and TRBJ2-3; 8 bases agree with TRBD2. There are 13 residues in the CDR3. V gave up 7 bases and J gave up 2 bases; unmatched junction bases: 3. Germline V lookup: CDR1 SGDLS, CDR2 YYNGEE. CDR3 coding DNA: TGTGCCAGCGGCGGGAGGCCCACAGATACGCAGTATTTT. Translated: CASGGRPTDTQYF.

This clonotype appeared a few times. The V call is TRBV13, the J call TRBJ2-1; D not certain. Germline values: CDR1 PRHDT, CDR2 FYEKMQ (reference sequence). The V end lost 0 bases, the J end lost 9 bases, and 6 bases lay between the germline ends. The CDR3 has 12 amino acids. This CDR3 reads CASSLGAIEQFF. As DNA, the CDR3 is TGTGCCAGCAGCTTAGGGGCAATTGAGCAGTTCTTC.

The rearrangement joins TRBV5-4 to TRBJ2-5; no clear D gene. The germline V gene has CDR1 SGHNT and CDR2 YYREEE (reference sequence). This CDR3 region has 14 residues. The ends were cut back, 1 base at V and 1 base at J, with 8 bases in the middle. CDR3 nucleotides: TGTGCCAGCAGCTTGAGGGCTATCCAAGAGACCCAGTACTTC. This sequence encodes CASSLRAIQETQYF.

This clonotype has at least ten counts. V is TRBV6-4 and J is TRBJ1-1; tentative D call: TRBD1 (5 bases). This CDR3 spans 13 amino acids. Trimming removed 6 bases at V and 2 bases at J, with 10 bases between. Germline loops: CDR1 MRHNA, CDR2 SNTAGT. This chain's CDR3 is CASSREPNTEAFF. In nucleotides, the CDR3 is TGTGCCAGCAGCAGGGAACCAAACACTGAAGCTTTCTTT.

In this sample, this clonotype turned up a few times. CDR3 bases: TGTGCCAGCACCGCCGGGACAGGGGATCAGCCCCAGCATTTT. This encodes CASTAGTGDQPQHF. This chain uses TRBV2 with TRBJ1-5, with 10 bases identical to TRBD1. This CDR3 region has 14 residues. J was trimmed by 5 bases and V by 7 bases; bases with no gene match: 5. Looked up from germline, CDR1 is SNHLY and CDR2 is FYNNEI.

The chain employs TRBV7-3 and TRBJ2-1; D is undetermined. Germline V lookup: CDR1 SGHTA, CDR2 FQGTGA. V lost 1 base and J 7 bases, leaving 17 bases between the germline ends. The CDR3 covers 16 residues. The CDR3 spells CASSLIPTPTGNEQFF. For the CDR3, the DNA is TGTGCCAGCAGCTTAATTCCGACTCCGACTGGAAATGAGCAGTTCTTC.

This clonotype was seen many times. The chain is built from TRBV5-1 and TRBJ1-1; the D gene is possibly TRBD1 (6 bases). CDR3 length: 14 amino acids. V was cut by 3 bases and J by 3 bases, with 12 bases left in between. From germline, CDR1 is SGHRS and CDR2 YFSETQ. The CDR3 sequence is CASSSGTLYTEAFF. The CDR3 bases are TGCGCCAGCAGCTCCGGGACACTTTACACTGAAGCTTTCTTT.

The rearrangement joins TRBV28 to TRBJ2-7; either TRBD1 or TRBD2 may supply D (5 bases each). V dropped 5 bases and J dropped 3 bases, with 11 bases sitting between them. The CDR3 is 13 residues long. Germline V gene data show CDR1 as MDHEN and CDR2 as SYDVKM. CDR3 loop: CASSRGVGYEQYF. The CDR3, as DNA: TGTGCCAGCAGTCGGGGCGTGGGCTACGAGCAGTACTTC.

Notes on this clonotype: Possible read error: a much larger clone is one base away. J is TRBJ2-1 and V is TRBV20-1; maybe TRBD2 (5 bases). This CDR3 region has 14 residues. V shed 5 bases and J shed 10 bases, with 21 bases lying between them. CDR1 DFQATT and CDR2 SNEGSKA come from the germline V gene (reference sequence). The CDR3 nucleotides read TGCAGTGCTCGGTCGGAGGTCTGGAGCTACGAGCAGTTCTTC. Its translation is CSARSEVWSYEQFF.

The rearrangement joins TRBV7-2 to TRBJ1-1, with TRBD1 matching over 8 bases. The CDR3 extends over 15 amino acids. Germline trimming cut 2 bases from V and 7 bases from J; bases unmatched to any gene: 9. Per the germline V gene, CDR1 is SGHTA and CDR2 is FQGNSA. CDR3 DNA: TGTGCCAGCAGCTTAAACGGCAGGGGGCTAGGTGAAGCTTTCTTT. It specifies CASSLNGRGLGEAFF.

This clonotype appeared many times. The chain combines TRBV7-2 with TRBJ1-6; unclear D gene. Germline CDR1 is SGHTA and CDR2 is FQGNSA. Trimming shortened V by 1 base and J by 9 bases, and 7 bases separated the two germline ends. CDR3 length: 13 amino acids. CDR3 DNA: TGTGCCAGCAGCTTAGTAACTGCTTCACCCCTCCACTTT. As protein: CASSLVTASPLHF. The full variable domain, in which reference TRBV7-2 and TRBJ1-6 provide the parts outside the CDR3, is GAGVSQSPSNKVTEKGKDVELRCDPISGHTALYWYRQSLGQGLEFLIYFQGNSAPDKSGLPSDRFSAERTGGSVSTLTIQRTQQEDSAVYLCASSLVTASPLHFGNGTRLTVT.

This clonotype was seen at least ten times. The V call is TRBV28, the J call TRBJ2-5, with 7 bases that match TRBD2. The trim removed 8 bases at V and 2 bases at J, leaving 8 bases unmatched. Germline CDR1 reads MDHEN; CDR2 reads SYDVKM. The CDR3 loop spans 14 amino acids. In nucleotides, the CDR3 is TGTGCCAGCTCCCGGGGGGACTTTCAAGAGACCCAGTACTTC. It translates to CASSRGDFQETQYF. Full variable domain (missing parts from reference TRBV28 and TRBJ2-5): DVKVTQSSRYLVKRTGEKVFLECVQDMDHENMFWYRQDPGLGLRLIYFSYDVKMKEKGDIPEGYSVSREKKERFSLILESASTNQTSMYLCASSRGDFQETQYFGPGTRLLVL.

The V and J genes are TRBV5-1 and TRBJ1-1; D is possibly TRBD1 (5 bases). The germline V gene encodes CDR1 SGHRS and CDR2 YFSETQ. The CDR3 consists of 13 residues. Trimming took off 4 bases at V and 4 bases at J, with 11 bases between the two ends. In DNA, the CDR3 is TGCGCCAGCAGCGGGGGGTTTAGCACTGAAGCTTTCTTT. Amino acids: CASSGGFSTEAFF.

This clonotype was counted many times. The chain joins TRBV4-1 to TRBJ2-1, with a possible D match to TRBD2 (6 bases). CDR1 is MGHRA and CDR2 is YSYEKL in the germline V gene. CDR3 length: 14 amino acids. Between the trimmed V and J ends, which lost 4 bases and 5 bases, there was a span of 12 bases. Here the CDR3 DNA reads TGCGCCAGCAGCCCTTTGGAGGGAGACAATGAGCAGTTCTTC. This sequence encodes CASSPLEGDNEQFF.

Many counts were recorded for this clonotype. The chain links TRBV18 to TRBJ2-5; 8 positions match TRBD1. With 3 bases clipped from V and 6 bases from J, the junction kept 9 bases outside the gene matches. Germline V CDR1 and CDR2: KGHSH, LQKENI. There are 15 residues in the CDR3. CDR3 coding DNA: TGTGCCAGCTCACCCCCTAGACAGGGGATTAAGACCCAGTACTTC. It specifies CASSPPRQGIKTQYF.

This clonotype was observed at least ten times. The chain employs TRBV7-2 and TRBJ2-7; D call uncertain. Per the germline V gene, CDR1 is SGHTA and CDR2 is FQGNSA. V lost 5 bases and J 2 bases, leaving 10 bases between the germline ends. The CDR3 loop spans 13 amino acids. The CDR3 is CASSPQRTYEQYF. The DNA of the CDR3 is TGTGCCAGCAGCCCGCAGCGTACCTACGAGCAGTACTTC.

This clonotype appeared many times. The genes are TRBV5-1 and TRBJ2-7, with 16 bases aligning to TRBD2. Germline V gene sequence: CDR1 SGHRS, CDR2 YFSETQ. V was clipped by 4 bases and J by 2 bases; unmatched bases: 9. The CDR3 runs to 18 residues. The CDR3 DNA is TGCGCCAGCAGCCCGGAGGGACTAGCGGGAGGGCCCCCCTACGAGCAGTACTTC. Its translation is CASSPEGLAGGPPYEQYF.

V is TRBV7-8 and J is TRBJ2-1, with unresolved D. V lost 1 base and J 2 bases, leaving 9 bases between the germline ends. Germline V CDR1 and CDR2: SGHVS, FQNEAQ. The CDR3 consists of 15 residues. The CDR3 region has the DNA TGTGCCAGCAGCTTAGAAGGAGTGCCCTACAATGAGCAGTTCTTC. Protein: CASSLEGVPYNEQFF.

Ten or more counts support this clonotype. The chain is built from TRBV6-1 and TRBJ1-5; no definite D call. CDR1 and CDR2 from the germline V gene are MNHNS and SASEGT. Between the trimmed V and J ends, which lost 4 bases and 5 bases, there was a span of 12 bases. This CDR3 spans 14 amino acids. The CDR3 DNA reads TGTGCCAGCAGTGCACCCGGGAATTATCAGCCCCAGCATTTT. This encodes CASSAPGNYQPQHF.

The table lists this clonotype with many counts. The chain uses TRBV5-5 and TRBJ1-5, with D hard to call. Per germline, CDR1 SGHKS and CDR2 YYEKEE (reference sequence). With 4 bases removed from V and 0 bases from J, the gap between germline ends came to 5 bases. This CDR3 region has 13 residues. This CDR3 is CASSPDSNQPQHF. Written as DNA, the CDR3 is TGTGCCAGCAGCCCAGATAGCAATCAGCCCCAGCATTTT.